The rows below give T cell receptor beta chains drawn from one sample of a study of blood T cells in healthy people across ages. MiXCR was run by TCRdb on the 5' RACE reads, yielding one entry per CDR3 protein. Of around 1,000,000 distinct CDR3 sequences in the sample, roughly two fifths were seen once. The specimen was blood. The receptors stem from a man aged 18 to 30 in good health. The CDR3 runs from the conserved cysteine through the conserved F or W. Fields, in order: CDR3 DNA, CDR3 protein, clone size, V gene, D gene, J gene. A D gene is named only where the DNA matches it firmly. The size field is filled for only some rows; it gives once, few, many or a size class.

TGCAGCGTTGACGGATTGATCTATGGCTACACCTTC,CSVDGLIYGYTF,-,TRBV29-1,-,TRBJ1-2
TGTGCCGGCAGCGATCGATCCTACGAGCAGTACTTC,CAGSDRSYEQYF,once,TRBV2,-,TRBJ2-7
TGTGCCAGCAACACAACCCAGGGACAGGGTCCGAACACCGGGGAGCTGTTTTTT,CASNTTQGQGPNTGELFF,-,TRBV21-1,-,TRBJ2-2
TGTGCCAGCAGTTTTATCGGGGCTGGCTACACCTTC,CASSFIGAGYTF,-,TRBV28,-,TRBJ1-2
TGCAGTGCCGAACGACAGGGGTTTGAAGACATTCAGTACTTC,CSAERQGFEDIQYF,-,TRBV20-1,TRBD1,TRBJ2-4
TGCGCCAGCCGGGCCGAATGGGGGAACACTGAAGCTTTCTTT,CASRAEWGNTEAFF,-,TRBV5-1,-,TRBJ1-1
TGCGCCAGCAGCTTGGAAGGGGGCGAAAGGGATACTGAAGCTTTCTTT,CASSLEGGERDTEAFF,-,TRBV5-1,TRBD1,TRBJ1-1
TGTGCCAGCACCGCCGGACAGTACGAGCAGTACTTC,CASTAGQYEQYF,-,TRBV2,-,TRBJ2-7
TGTGCCAGTAACCTTGCGGCAGGGAGGGTTTCTGGCTATGGCTACACCTTC,CASNLAAGRVSGYGYTF,-,TRBV19,-,TRBJ1-2
TGCGCCAGCAGCCAAGATAGAGGGAATGAAAAACTGTTTTTT,CASSQDRGNEKLFF,many,TRBV4-3,-,TRBJ1-4
TGTGCCAGCAGCTTACGGCGCATAGATACGCAGTATTTT,CASSLRRIDTQYF,few,TRBV11-2,-,TRBJ2-3
TGTGCCTGGAGCCCCACAGGCTACGAGCAGTACTTC,CAWSPTGYEQYF,-,TRBV30,-,TRBJ2-7
TGTGCCAGCAGTGGAGACAGGGGCGAACAAGAGACCCAGTACTTC,CASSGDRGEQETQYF,-,TRBV12-3/TRBV12-4,TRBD1,TRBJ2-5
TGCGCCAGCAGCCAAGGGGGGGACATCCCCTCCTATAATTCACCCCTCCACTTT,CASSQGGDIPSYNSPLHF,-,TRBV4-1,-,TRBJ1-6
TGTGCCAGCAGGGAGGGTGTTGTGGGCAATCAGCCCCAGCATTTT,CASREGVVGNQPQHF,many,TRBV27,-,TRBJ1-5
TGCGCCAGCAGCCCATCTAGCGGGGAAGCCAAAAACATTCAGTACTTC,CASSPSSGEAKNIQYF,-,TRBV5-1,TRBD2,TRBJ2-4
TGCGCCAGCAGCCAAGATGTGAAGGTCACGCAGTATTTT,CASSQDVKVTQYF,few,TRBV4-1,-,TRBJ2-3
TGTGCCAGCTCACCTAAACAGGGGCGGAATGAAAAACTGTTTTTT,CASSPKQGRNEKLFF,few,TRBV18,TRBD1,TRBJ1-4
TGTGCCAGCAGGGCGACAGGAGCCGATGGCTACACCTTC,CASRATGADGYTF,few,TRBV2,-,TRBJ1-2
TGCAGTGCTAGAGGAGGCACAGGGGGCAATCAGCCCCAGCATTTT,CSARGGTGGNQPQHF,-,TRBV20-1,TRBD1,TRBJ1-5
TGTGCCAGCGCCTATGTTTGGGATGAAGCTTTCTTT,CASAYVWDEAFF,-,TRBV28,-,TRBJ1-1
TGTGCCAGCAGCCAAGTTGAGACTAGCGAGGACACCGGGGAGCTGTTTTTT,CASSQVETSEDTGELFF,once,TRBV4-2,TRBD2,TRBJ2-2
TGCGCCAGCAGCTTGGGGGCCGTTTTGGATACGCAGTATTTT,CASSLGAVLDTQYF,few,TRBV5-1,-,TRBJ2-3
TGCGCCAGCAGCCAAGGCGGCTCCCAAGGCTCCTACAATGAGCAGTTCTTC,CASSQGGSQGSYNEQFF,-,TRBV4-1,-,TRBJ2-1
TGTGCCAGCAGTTTAATTTCAGATGCGGAGTATTTT,CASSLISDAEYF,-,TRBV12-3/TRBV12-4,-,TRBJ2-3
TGCAGCTTCAAGCGGGGGGCGGGCAATGAGCAGTTCTTC,CSFKRGAGNEQFF,few,TRBV29-1,TRBD2,TRBJ2-1
TGTGCCAGCACCCCGGGATTTACCTACAATGAGCAGTTCTTC,CASTPGFTYNEQFF,-,TRBV6-2/TRBV6-3,-,TRBJ2-1
TGTGCCAGCAGCTTAACGGGTGCGGATACGCAGTATTTT,CASSLTGADTQYF,many,TRBV7-2,-,TRBJ2-3
TGTGCCAGCGGACCCCCGGGGGAAGCCAAAAACATTCAGTACTTC,CASGPPGEAKNIQYF,-,TRBV28,-,TRBJ2-4
TGCAGTGCTAGAGAGCACACGTTCCAAGAGACCCAGTACTTC,CSAREHTFQETQYF,-,TRBV20-1,-,TRBJ2-5
TGCGCCAGCAGCCAAGCTCCAGGGGGCGTCGGCACTGAAGCTTTCTTT,CASSQAPGGVGTEAFF,-,TRBV4-3,TRBD1,TRBJ1-1
TGTGCCACCAGCGACAGGGTCACTGAAGCTTTCTTT,CATSDRVTEAFF,-,TRBV15,TRBD1,TRBJ1-1
TGTGCCAGCTCACCAGGGAAGACAGGGGTGGACACTGAAGCTTTCTTT,CASSPGKTGVDTEAFF,-,TRBV18,TRBD1,TRBJ1-1
TGTGCCAGCAGCGCCGGGAGTAGCAATCAGCCCCAGCATTTT,CASSAGSSNQPQHF,-,TRBV9,-,TRBJ1-5
TGCAGTCGAGGGGAGCTAAATTCACCCCTCCACTTT,CSRGELNSPLHF,few,TRBV20-1,-,TRBJ1-6
TGCGCCAGCAGCCAAGATTCCGATGGCGACACCGGGGAGCTGTTTTTT,CASSQDSDGDTGELFF,once,TRBV4-3,-,TRBJ2-2
TGCGCCAGCAGCCAAGATGTAGCGGGGGCCTTTTTCACAGATACGCGGTATTTT,CASSQDVAGAFFTDTRYF,-,TRBV4-1,TRBD2,TRBJ2-3
TGTGCCAGCAGATTGACAGGGGTCACCGGGGAGCTGTTTTTT,CASRLTGVTGELFF,-,TRBV12-3/TRBV12-4,TRBD1,TRBJ2-2
TGTGCCAGCAGTGTGGCACAGAGACAAGAGACCCAGTACTTC,CASSVAQRQETQYF,-,TRBV28,-,TRBJ2-5
TGTGCCAGCAGCTTAACCGGGGGGGCCGCTGGGAATGAGCAGTTCTTC,CASSLTGGAAGNEQFF,few,TRBV7-9,TRBD2,TRBJ2-1
TGCAGTGCTAGAGATCTGGAGGGGGCCTCCTATAATTCACCCCTCCACTTT,CSARDLEGASYNSPLHF,-,TRBV20-1,TRBD1,TRBJ1-6
TGTGCCAGCAGTCCACAGGGGTACTCTGGAAACACCATATATTTT,CASSPQGYSGNTIYF,-,TRBV2,TRBD1,TRBJ1-3
TGTGCCATCAGTGGAAACCGACAGGGCAACAATGAGCAGTTCTTC,CAISGNRQGNNEQFF,few,TRBV10-3,TRBD1,TRBJ2-1
TGTGCCAGCAGTTACTCTTGGCAGGGAGGCGCTGAAGCTTTCTTT,CASSYSWQGGAEAFF,few,TRBV6-2/TRBV6-3,-,TRBJ1-1
TGCGCCAGCAGCCAGGACCTAACTAATGAAAAACTGTTTTTT,CASSQDLTNEKLFF,few,TRBV4-3,-,TRBJ1-4
TGTGCCAGCAGGACCTCTTGGCAGGGTCCTAACTATGGCTACACCTTC,CASRTSWQGPNYGYTF,-,TRBV6-6,-,TRBJ1-2
TGTGTCAGCAGTTCTCAACGGACAGGGAGCTACAATGAGCAGTTCTTC,CVSSSQRTGSYNEQFF,-,TRBV12-3/TRBV12-4,TRBD1,TRBJ2-1
TGTGCCAGCAGCCTCTTCGGGGGTGAAGCTTTCTTT,CASSLFGGEAFF,-,TRBV7-2,-,TRBJ1-1
TGTGCCAGCAGCTTGAGTTGGGGCTCCTACAATGAGCAGTTCTTC,CASSLSWGSYNEQFF,-,TRBV5-6,-,TRBJ2-1
TGTGCCAGCAGCGTAGTCGGGCGGGGGCCTTACAATGAGCAGTACTTC,CASSVVGRGPYNEQYF,-,TRBV9,-,TRBJ2-7
TGCAGTGCTAGAGAGAATATTAGAACAGGCCTAGGCTACACCTTC,CSARENIRTGLGYTF,-,TRBV20-1,-,TRBJ1-2
TGTGCCAGTAGTATGCAGGGGAATGAGCAGTTCTTC,CASSMQGNEQFF,few,TRBV19,-,TRBJ2-1
TGTGCCAGCAGTTTAGGGCAAAGCTCCTATAATTCACCCCTCCACTTT,CASSLGQSSYNSPLHF,few,TRBV12-3/TRBV12-4,-,TRBJ1-6
TGCAGTGCTACGGACCATAACTACGAGCAGTACTTC,CSATDHNYEQYF,-,TRBV20-1,-,TRBJ2-7